Here is one TCR beta chain with its context. The source of the sample is a study of blood T cell repertoires in COVID-19. Study overall: Researchers got acute and convalescent COVID-19 samples from the United States, Italy and Spain.

Source study methods: Amplified reference gene primers provided the basis for estimating nucleated cell counts. Some clones are missing from TCRdb's copy, which holds only in-frame ones; the method was immunoSEQ multiplex PCR. Clonal size and the V and J genes are those of that table, whereas D and trimming came from the DNA. The table includes 54,000 or so clones, over 70% detected once. The TCR comes from a human donor in a cohort sampled during active COVID-19. The sequencing sample was made of peripheral blood.

The CDR3 region has the DNA TGTGCCAGCTCACCACGCGGCAGGGAGGATGGCTACACCTTC. Translation gives CASSPRGREDGYTF. V and J are TRBV18 and TRBJ1-2; a weak D match, TRBD1 (5 bases). V lost 1 base, J lost 6 bases, and 12 bases lay in between. Germline V lookup: CDR1 KGHSH, CDR2 LQKENI. This CDR3 comprises 14 residues. Complete variable domain (other parts from reference TRBV18 and TRBJ1-2): NAGVMQNPRHLVRRRGQEARLRCSPMKGHSHVYWYRQLPEEGLKFMVYLQKENIIDESGMPKERFSAEFPKEGPSILRIQQVVRGDSAAYFCASSPRGREDGYTFGSGTRLTVV.